This TCR beta chain was sequenced for a study of blood T cell repertoires in COVID-19. The germline gives CDR1 SGHAT, CDR2 FQNNGV. The CDR3 is made up of 13 amino acids. Between the trimmed V and J ends, which lost 5 bases and 1 base, there was a span of 9 bases. Authors' methods: Amplifying reference gene primers gave estimates of nucleated cell counts. Clones were read by immunoSEQ multiplex PCR, and TCRdb kept only the in-frame ones, dropping some. V and J calls plus clone size are reproduced from that table; the DNA served to infer D and trimming. The repertoire holds some 220,000 clones, with around 90% as singletons.

This chain uses TRBV11-2 with TRBJ2-7; D might be TRBD1 (6 bases). Sequencing was done on a sample of peripheral blood. This TCR was recovered from a man in his thirties or forties with COVID-19, enrolled during active disease. The CDR3 nucleotides read TGTGCCAGCAGCCCTACAGGGTCCTACGAGCAGTACTTC. This translates into CASSPTGSYEQYF.